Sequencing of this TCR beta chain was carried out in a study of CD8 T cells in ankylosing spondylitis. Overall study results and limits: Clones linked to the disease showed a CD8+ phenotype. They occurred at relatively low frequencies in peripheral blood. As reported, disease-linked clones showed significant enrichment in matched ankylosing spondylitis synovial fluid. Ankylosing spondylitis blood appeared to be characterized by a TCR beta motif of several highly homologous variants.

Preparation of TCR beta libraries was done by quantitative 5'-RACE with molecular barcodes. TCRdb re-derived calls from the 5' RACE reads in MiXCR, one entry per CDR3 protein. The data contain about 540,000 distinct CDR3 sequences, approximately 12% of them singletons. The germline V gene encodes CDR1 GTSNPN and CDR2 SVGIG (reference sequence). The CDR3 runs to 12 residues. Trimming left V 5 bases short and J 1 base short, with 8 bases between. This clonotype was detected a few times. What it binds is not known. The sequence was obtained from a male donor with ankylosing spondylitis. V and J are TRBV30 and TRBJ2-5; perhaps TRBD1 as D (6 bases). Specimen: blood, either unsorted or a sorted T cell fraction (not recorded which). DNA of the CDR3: TGTGCCTGGGGACAGAGCCAAGAGACCCAGTACTTC. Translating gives CAWGQSQETQYF.